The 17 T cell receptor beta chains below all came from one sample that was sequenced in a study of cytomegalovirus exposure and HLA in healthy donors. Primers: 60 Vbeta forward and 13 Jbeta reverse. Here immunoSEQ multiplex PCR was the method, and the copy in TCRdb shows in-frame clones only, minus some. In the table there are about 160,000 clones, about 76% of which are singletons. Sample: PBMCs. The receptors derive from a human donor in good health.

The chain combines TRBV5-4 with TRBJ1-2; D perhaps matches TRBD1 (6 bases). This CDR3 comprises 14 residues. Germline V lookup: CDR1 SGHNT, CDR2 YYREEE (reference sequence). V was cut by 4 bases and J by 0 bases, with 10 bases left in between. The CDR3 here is CASSLGGTNYGYTF. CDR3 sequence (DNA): TGTGCCAGCAGCCTGGGGGGCACTAACTATGGCTACACCTTC.

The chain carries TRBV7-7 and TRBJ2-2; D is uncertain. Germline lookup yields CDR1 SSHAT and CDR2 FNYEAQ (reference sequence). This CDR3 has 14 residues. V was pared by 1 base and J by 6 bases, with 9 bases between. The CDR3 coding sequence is TGTGCCAGCAGCTTAGACCGCCGGTCCGGGGAGCTGTTTTTT. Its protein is CASSLDRRSGELFF. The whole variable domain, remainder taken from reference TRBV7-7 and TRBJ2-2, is GAGVSQSPRYKVTKRGQDVTLRCDPISSHATLYWYQQALGQGPEFLTYFNYEAQPDKSGLPSDRFSAERPEGSISTLTIQRTEQRDSAMYRCASSLDRRSGELFFGEGSRLTVL.

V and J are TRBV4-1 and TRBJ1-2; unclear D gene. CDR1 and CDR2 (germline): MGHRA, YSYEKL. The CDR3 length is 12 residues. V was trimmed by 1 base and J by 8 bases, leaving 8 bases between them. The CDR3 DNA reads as TGCGCCAGCAGCCAAGGTGCCGGGGGCTACACCTTC. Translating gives CASSQGAGGYTF.

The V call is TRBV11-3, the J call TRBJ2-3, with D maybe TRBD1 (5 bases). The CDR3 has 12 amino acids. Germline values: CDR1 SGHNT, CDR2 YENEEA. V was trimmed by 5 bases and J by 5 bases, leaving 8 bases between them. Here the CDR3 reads CASSRGRDTQYF. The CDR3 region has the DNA TGTGCCAGCAGCAGGGGAAGAGATACGCAGTATTTT.

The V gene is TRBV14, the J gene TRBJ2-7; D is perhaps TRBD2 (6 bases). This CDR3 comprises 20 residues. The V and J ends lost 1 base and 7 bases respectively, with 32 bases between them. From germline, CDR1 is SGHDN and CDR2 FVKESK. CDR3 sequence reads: CASSQAIGDSTRDLPWEQYF. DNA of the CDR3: TGTGCCAGCAGCCAAGCTATTGGGGACTCGACCCGGGACTTGCCTTGGGAGCAGTACTTC.

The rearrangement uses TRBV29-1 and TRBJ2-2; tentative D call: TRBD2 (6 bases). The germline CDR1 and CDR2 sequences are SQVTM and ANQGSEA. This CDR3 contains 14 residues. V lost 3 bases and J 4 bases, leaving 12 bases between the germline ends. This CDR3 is CSVERWGVTGELFF. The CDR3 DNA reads TGCAGCGTTGAGAGGTGGGGGGTCACCGGGGAGCTGTTTTTT.

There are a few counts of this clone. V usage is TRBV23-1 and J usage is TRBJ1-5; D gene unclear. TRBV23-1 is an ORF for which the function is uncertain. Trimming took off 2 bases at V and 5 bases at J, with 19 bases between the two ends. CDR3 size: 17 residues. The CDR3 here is CASSQPHFTGRYQPQHF. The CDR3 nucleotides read TGCGCCAGCAGTCAACCCCATTTTACGGGTAGATATCAGCCCCAGCATTTT.

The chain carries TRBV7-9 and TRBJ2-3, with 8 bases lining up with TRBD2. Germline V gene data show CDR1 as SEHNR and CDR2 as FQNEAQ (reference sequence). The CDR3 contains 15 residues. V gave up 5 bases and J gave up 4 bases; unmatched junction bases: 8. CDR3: CASSTPGLGADTQYF. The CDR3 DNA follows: TGTGCCAGCAGCACCCCGGGACTAGGCGCAGATACGCAGTATTTT.

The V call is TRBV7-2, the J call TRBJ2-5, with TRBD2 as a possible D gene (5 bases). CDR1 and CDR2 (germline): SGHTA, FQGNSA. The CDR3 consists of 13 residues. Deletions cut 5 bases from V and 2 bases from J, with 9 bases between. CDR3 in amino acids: CASSPTGQETQYF. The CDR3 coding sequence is TGTGCCAGCAGCCCGACGGGACAAGAGACCCAGTACTTC. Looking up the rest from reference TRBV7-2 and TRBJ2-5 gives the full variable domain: GAGVSQSPSNKVTEKGKDVELRCDPISGHTALYWYRQSLGQGLEFLIYFQGNSAPDKSGLPSDRFSAERTGGSVSTLTIQRTQQEDSAVYLCASSPTGQETQYFGPGTRLLVL.

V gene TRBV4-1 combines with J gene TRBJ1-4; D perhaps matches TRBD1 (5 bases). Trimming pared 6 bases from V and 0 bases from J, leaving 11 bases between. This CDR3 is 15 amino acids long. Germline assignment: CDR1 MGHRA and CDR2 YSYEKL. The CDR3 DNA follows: TGCGCCAGCAGGGTTACAGGTTCAACTAATGAAAAACTGTTTTTT. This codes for CASRVTGSTNEKLFF.

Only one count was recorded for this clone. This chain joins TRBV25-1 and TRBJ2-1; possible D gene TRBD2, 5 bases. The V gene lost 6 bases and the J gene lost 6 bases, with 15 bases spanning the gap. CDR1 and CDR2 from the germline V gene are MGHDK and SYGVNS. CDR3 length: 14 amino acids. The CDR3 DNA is TGTGCCAGCAGCCCCAGGCTAGCCTCCAATGAGCAGTTCTTC. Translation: CASSPRLASNEQFF. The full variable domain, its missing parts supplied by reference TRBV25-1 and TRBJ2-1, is EADIYQTPRYLVIGTGKKITLECSQTMGHDKMYWYQQDPGMELHLIHYSYGVNSTEKGDLSSESTVSRIRTEHFPLTLESARPSHTSQYLCASSPRLASNEQFFGPGTRLTVL.

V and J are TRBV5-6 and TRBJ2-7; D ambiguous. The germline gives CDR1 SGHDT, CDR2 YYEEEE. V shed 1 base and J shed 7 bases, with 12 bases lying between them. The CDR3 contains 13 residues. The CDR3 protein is CASSLSAAEEQYF. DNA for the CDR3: TGTGCCAGCAGCTTGTCGGCGGCCGAGGAGCAGTACTTC. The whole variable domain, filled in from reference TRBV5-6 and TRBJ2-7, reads DAGVTQSPTHLIKTRGQQVTLRCSPKSGHDTVSWYQQALGQGPQFIFQYYEEEERQRGNFPDRFSGHQFPNYSSELNVNALLLGDSALYLCASSLSAAEEQYFGPGTRLTVT.

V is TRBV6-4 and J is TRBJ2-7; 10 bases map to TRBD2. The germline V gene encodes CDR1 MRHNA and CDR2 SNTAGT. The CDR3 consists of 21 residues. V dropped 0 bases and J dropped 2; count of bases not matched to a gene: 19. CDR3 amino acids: CASSDSGWKGLAEAGAYEQYF. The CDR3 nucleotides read TGTGCCAGCAGTGACTCGGGGTGGAAAGGACTAGCGGAGGCCGGAGCCTACGAGCAGTACTTC.

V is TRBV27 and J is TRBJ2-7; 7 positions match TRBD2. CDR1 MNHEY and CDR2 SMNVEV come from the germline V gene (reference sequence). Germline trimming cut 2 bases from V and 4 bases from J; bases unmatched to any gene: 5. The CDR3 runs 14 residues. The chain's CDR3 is CASSLSGDRYEQYF. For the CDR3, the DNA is TGTGCCAGCAGTTTAAGCGGGGACCGTTACGAGCAGTACTTC.

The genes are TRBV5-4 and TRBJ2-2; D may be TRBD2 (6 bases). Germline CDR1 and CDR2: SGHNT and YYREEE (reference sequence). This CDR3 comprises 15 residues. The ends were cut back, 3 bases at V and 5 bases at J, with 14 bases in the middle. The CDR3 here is CASSSGTLKTGELFF. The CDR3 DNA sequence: TGTGCCAGCAGCTCCGGGACTTTAAAAACCGGGGAGCTGTTTTTT.

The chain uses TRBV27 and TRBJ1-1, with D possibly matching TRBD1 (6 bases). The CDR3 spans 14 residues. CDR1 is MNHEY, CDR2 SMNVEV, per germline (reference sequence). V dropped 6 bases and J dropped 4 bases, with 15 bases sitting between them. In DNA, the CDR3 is TGTGCCAGCAGGTCGCAGGGGTGGGTCACTGAAGCTTTCTTT. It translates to CASRSQGWVTEAFF.

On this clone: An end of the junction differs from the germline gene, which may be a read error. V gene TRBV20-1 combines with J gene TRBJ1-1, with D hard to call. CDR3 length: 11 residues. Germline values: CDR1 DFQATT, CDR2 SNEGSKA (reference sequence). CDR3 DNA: TGCAGTGCTAGGGGTTCCTTGAAGCAGGTCTTT. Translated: CSARGSLKQVF.